The clone carrying this TCR beta chain was found a few times. PCR primers comprised 60 Vbeta and 13 Jbeta primers. Clones were read by immunoSEQ multiplex PCR, and TCRdb kept only the in-frame ones, dropping some. The sample holds around 160,000 clones, over 60% seen once. These data belong to a study of cytomegalovirus exposure and HLA in healthy donors. Per the germline V gene, CDR1 is SNHLY and CDR2 is FYNNEI. CDR3 length: 16 amino acids. The V segment lost 7 bases and the J segment 3 bases; nucleotides outside the gene matches: 13. The sequenced sample was PBMCs. This chain uses TRBV2 with TRBJ2-3; TRBD1 matches 7 bases. The TCR sequence derives from a man aged 40-49 years in good health and CMV-seropositive. CDR3 sequence (DNA): TGTGCCAGCACCTTTTTTCCGACAGGGCCAACAGATACGCAGTATTTT. This gives the protein CASTFFPTGPTDTQYF. Complete variable domain (other parts from reference TRBV2 and TRBJ2-3): EPEVTQTPSHQVTQMGQEVILRCVPISNHLYFYWYRQILGQKVEFLVSFYNNEISEKSEIFDDQFSVERPDGSNFTLKIRSTKLEDSAMYFCASTFFPTGPTDTQYFGPGTRLTVL.